The 13 T cell receptor beta chains in this list originate from one sample, sequenced in a study of T-cell memory formation after mild COVID-19. From the 5' RACE reads, TCRdb called clonotypes with MiXCR, one entry per CDR3 protein. This table has 150,000 to 200,000 distinct CDR3 sequences, 9.5% to 13% appearing once. Sequences were obtained from PBMCs or a T cell subset sorted from them (not recorded which). Receptors were obtained from a man between 18 and 35 years old who had mild COVID-19 (a few samples of this study predate the infection). Cell type and time point are not known.

This clonotype has at least ten counts. The chain joins TRBV20-1 to TRBJ1-5; 7 nucleotides line up with TRBD1. Per germline, CDR1 DFQATT and CDR2 SNEGSKA (reference sequence). The J segment lost 4 bases and the V segment lost 3 bases, leaving 0 bases of the junction unmatched. This CDR3 is built from 12 residues. CDR3 DNA: TGCAGTGCTAGGACAGGGAATCAGCCCCAGCATTTT. Its translation is CSARTGNQPQHF.

This chain joins TRBV5-1 and TRBJ2-2, with 7 positions matching TRBD1. The CDR3 has 15 residues. In germline, CDR1 is SGHRS, CDR2 YFSETQ. V lost 2 bases to trimming and J lost 6 bases; unmatched junction nucleotides: 7. The CDR3 DNA sequence: TGCGCCAGCAGCTTTGTGACAGGGCCATCCGGGGAGCTGTTTTTT. Its translation is CASSFVTGPSGELFF.

V is TRBV3-1 and J is TRBJ1-1; D unresolved. Germline V lookup: CDR1 LGHDT, CDR2 YNNKEL (reference sequence). Trimming cost V 1 base and J 1 base, with 7 bases left between them. This CDR3 is built from 14 residues. CDR3 nucleotides: TGTGCCAGCAGCCAAGGGGCTCAGAACACTGAAGCTTTCTTT. Its translation is CASSQGAQNTEAFF.

This clonotype came up a few times. The chain employs TRBV12-3 or TRBV12-4 and TRBJ2-3; tentatively, D is TRBD2 (5 bases). Deletions cut 3 bases from V and 0 bases from J, with 13 bases between. The CDR3 is 16 amino acids. CDR3: CASSLAEGSSTDTQYF. The CDR3 bases are TGTGCCAGCAGTTTGGCGGAAGGGAGTAGCACAGATACGCAGTATTTT.

J is TRBJ1-4 and V is TRBV4-2; D call uncertain. The CDR3 loop spans 15 amino acids. V was shortened by 3 bases and J by 0 bases, with 8 bases between the two germline ends. Germline CDR1 is LGHNA and CDR2 is YNFKEQ. The CDR3 spells CASSQGFATNEKLFF. CDR3 DNA sequence: TGTGCCAGCAGCCAGGGGTTTGCAACTAATGAAAAACTGTTTTTT.

This clonotype has at least ten counts. The chain joins TRBV15 to TRBJ1-4; no reliable D call. The CDR3 consists of 15 residues. The germline gives CDR1 LNHNV, CDR2 YYDKDF (reference sequence). V was clipped by 0 bases and J by 1 base, with 6 bases between them. CDR3 bases: TGTGCCACCAGCAGAGACTGGGGAACTAATGAAAAACTGTTTTTT. Protein: CATSRDWGTNEKLFF. Complete variable domain (other parts from reference TRBV15 and TRBJ1-4): DAMVIQNPRYQVTQFGKPVTLSCSQTLNHNVMYWYQQKSSQAPKLLFHYYDKDFNNEADTPDNFQSRRPNTSFCFLDIRSPGLGDTAMYLCATSRDWGTNEKLFFGSGTQLSVL.

This clonotype was counted a few times. The genes are TRBV5-1 and TRBJ1-2; D possibly corresponds to TRBD1 (6 bases). V dropped 5 bases and J dropped 3 bases, with 8 bases sitting between them. Germline lookup yields CDR1 SGHRS and CDR2 YFSETQ. The CDR3 runs to 12 residues. The CDR3 is CASSKGDYGYTF. CDR3 coding DNA: TGCGCCAGCAGTAAGGGGGACTATGGCTACACCTTC.

The rearrangement joins TRBV5-4 to TRBJ2-6; D is unresolved. The V end was cut by 0 bases, the J end by 0 bases, with 7 bases between. From germline, CDR1 is SGHNT and CDR2 YYREEE (reference sequence). There are 16 residues in the CDR3. CDR3 DNA: TGTGCCAGCAGCTTGGCCCCTGGCTCTGGGGCCAACGTCCTGACTTTC. It encodes CASSLAPGSGANVLTF.

The chain uses TRBV18 and TRBJ2-3; 10 positions agree with TRBD2. J lost 6 bases, V lost 6 bases, and 12 bases had no gene match. This CDR3 has 16 amino acids. Germline CDR1 KGHSH, CDR2 LQKENI. This CDR3 is CASSPNPSGGGDTQYF. For the CDR3, the DNA is TGTGCCAGCTCCCCAAACCCTAGCGGGGGAGGGGATACGCAGTATTTT. Looking up the rest from reference TRBV18 and TRBJ2-3 gives the full variable domain: NAGVMQNPRHLVRRRGQEARLRCSPMKGHSHVYWYRQLPEEGLKFMVYLQKENIIDESGMPKERFSAEFPKEGPSILRIQQVVRGDSAAYFCASSPNPSGGGDTQYFGPGTRLTVL.

This chain uses TRBV5-1 with TRBJ2-5, with D unclear. Germline V lookup: CDR1 SGHRS, CDR2 YFSETQ. V was cut by 0 bases and J by 0 bases, with 12 bases left in between. The CDR3 spans 16 residues. CDR3: CASSLALAAYQETQYF. In DNA, the CDR3 is TGCGCCAGCAGCTTGGCCTTGGCAGCCTACCAAGAGACCCAGTACTTC.

This clonotype was seen a handful of times. The chain uses TRBV7-2 and TRBJ2-3; 7 bases fit TRBD2. The germline CDR1 and CDR2 sequences are SGHTA and FQGNSA. This CDR3 is 17 amino acids long. Unmatched junction bases numbered 9, after V lost 2 bases and J lost 1 base. Here the CDR3 reads CASSLLSGAGGTDTQYF. The CDR3 DNA reads TGTGCCAGCAGCTTACTGAGCGGGGCGGGTGGCACAGATACGCAGTATTTT.

V usage is TRBV9 and J usage is TRBJ1-1, with 9 bases that match TRBD1. The CDR3 runs 14 residues. Germline CDR1 and CDR2: SGDLS and YYNGEE. J gave up 1 base and V 6 bases, and 4 bases lay outside the gene matches. In DNA, the CDR3 is TGTGCCAGCACCCGGGACAGGGCGAACACTGAAGCTTTCTTT. It codes for CASTRDRANTEAFF.

In its sample, this clonotype was seen a few times. V gene TRBV18 combines with J gene TRBJ2-3; D might be TRBD2 (5 bases). The CDR3 sequence is 15 residues long. V lost 0 bases, J lost 3 bases, and 10 bases lay in between. The germline CDR1 and CDR2 sequences are KGHSH and LQKENI. CDR3 loop: CASSPPQGSTDTQYF. The CDR3 nucleotides are TGTGCCAGCTCACCACCCCAAGGGAGTACAGATACGCAGTATTTT.